Described below is a single TCR beta chain sequence and its context. TCRdb's copy holds only in-frame clones and misses some; the assay was immunoSEQ multiplex PCR. The repertoire includes about 380,000 clones, roughly 96% of them detected once, and 0.32% sits in the top ten. The data originate from a study of shared clonotypes between healthy human individuals. The V gene lost 6 bases and the J gene lost 5 bases, with 16 bases spanning the gap. Germline assignment: CDR1 SNHLY and CDR2 FYNNEI. The length of the CDR3 is 15 residues. The receptor's source is a man aged 25-40 years in good health. J is TRBJ2-2 and V is TRBV2; a weak D match, TRBD1 (6 bases). The sequencing input was memory CD8+ T cells sorted from blood. Specified subset: CD45RO+ cells pooled with CCR7-negative TemRA cells. The CDR3 here is CASRDGTPSTGELFF. The CDR3 DNA sequence: TGTGCCAGCAGAGACGGGACACCCTCGACCGGGGAGCTGTTTTTT.